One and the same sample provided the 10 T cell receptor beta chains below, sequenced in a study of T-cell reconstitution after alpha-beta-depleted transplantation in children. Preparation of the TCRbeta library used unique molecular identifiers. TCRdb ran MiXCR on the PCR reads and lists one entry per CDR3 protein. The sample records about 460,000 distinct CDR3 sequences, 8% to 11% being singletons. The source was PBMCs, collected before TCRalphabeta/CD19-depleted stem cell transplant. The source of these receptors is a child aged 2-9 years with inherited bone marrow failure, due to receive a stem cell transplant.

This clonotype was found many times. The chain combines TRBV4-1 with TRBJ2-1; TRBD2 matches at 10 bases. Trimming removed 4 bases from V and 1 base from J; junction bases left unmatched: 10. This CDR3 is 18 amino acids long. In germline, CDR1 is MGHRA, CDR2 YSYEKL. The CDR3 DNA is TGCGCCAGCAGCCGGAGCGGGAGGGCTCAATATTCCTACAATGAGCAGTTCTTC. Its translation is CASSRSGRAQYSYNEQFF.

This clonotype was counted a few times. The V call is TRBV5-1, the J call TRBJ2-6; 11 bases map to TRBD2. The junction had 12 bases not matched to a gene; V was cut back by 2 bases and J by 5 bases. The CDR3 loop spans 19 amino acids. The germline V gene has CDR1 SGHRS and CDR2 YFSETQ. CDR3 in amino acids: CASSFSPGLAEEWANVLTF. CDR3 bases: TGCGCCAGCAGCTTCTCGCCGGGACTAGCGGAGGAGTGGGCCAACGTCCTGACTTTC.

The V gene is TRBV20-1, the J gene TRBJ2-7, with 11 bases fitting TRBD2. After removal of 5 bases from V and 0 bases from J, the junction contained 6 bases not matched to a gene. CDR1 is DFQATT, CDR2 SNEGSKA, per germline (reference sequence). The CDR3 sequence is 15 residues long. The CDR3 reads CSAVGLAEISYEQYF. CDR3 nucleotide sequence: TGCAGTGCTGTGGGACTAGCGGAAATCTCCTACGAGCAGTACTTC.

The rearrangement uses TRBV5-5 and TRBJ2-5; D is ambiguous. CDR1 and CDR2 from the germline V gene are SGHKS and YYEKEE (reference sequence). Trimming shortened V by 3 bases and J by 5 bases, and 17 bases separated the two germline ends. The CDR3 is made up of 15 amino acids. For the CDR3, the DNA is TGTGCCAGCAGCTCCCTCCTCGACAATGGGGAGACCCAGTACTTC. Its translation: CASSSLLDNGETQYF.

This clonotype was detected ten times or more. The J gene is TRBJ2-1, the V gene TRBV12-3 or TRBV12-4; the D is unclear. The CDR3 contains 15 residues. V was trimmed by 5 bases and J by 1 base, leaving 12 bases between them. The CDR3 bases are TGTGCCAGCAGTCTGTCTGGCGATTCCTACAATGAGCAGTTCTTC. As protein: CASSLSGDSYNEQFF.

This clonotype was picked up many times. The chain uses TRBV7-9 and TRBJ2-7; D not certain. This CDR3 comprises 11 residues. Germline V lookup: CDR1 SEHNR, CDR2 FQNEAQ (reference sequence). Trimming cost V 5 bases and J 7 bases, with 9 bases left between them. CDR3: CASSAREEQYF. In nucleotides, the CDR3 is TGTGCCAGCAGCGCCAGAGAGGAGCAGTACTTC. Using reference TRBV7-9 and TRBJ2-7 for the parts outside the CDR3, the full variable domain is DTGVSQNPRHKITKRGQNVTFRCDPISEHNRLYWYRQTLGQGPEFLTYFQNEAQLEKSRLLSDRFSAERPKGSFSTLEIQRTEQGDSAMYLCASSAREEQYFGPGTRLTVT.

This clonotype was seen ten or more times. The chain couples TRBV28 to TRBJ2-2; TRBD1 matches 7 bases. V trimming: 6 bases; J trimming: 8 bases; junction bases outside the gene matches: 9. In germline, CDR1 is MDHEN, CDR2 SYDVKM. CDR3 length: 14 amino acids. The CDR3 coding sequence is TGTGCCAGCAGGGATGGGACAGCGGCGGGGGAGCTGTTTTTT. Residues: CASRDGTAAGELFF.

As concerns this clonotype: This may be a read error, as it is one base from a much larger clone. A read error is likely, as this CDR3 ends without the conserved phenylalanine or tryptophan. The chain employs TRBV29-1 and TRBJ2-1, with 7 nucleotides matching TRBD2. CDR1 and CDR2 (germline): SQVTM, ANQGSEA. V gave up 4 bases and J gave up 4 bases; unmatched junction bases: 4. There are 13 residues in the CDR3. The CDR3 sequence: CSVVALAYNEQFL. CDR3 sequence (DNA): TGCAGCGTTGTAGCACTAGCGTACAATGAGCAGTTCCTC.

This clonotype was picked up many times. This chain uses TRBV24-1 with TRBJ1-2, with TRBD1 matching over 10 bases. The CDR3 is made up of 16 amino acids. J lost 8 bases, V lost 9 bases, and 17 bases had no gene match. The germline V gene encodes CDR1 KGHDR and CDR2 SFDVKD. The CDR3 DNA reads TGTGCCACCGGCCCATATGAATTCCGGGACAGGGGCGGCTACACCTTC. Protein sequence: CATGPYEFRDRGGYTF.

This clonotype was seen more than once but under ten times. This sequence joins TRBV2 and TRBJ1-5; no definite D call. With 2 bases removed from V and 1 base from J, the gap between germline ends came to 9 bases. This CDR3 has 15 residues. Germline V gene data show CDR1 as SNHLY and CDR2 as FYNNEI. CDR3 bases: TGTGCCAGCAGTGAAAGGAGGGTAAGCAATCAGCCCCAGCATTTT. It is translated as CASSERRVSNQPQHF.